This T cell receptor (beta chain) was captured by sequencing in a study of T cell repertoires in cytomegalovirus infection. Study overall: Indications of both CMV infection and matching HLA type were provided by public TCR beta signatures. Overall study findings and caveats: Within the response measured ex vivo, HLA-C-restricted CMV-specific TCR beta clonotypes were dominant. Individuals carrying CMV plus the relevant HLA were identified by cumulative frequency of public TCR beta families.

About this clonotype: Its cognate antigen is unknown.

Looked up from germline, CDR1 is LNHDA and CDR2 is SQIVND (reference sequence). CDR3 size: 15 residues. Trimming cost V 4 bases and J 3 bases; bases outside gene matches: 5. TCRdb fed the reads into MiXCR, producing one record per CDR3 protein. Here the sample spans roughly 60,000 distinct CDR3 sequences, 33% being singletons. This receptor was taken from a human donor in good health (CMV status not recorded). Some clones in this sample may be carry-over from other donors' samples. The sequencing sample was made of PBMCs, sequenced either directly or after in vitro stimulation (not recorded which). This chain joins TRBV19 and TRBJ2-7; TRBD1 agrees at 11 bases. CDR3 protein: CASSSRTGGYYEQYF. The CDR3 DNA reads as TGTGCCAGTAGTAGCCGGACAGGGGGCTACTACGAGCAGTACTTC. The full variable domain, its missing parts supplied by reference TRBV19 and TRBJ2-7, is DGGITQSPKYLFRKEGQNVTLSCEQNLNHDAMYWYRQDPGQGLRLIYYSQIVNDFQKGDIAEGYSVSREKKESFPLTVTSAQKNPTAFYLCASSSRTGGYYEQYFGPGTRLTVT.